The present T cell receptor (beta chain) was sequenced within a study of blood T cell repertoires in COVID-19. Study-level background: COVID-19 samples from acute and convalescent phases originated in the United States, Italy and Spain.

Here immunoSEQ multiplex PCR was the method, and the copy in TCRdb shows in-frame clones only, minus some. The sample records around 290,000 clones, just over 90% being singletons. V was shortened by 3 bases and J by 0 bases, with 18 bases between the two germline ends. The CDR3 contains 18 residues. Germline assignment: CDR1 MDHEN and CDR2 SYDVKM. The V and J genes are TRBV28 and TRBJ2-1; a possible D gene is TRBD2 (7 bases). The TCR was taken from a woman aged 25 to 39 with COVID-19, enrolled during active disease. What was sequenced was peripheral blood. CDR3 sequence reads: CASSFGRGREDSYNEQFF. The CDR3 bases are TGTGCCAGCAGTTTCGGCAGGGGCCGGGAGGACTCCTACAATGAGCAGTTCTTC.